This is a list of T cell receptor beta chains from one sample in a study of CD8 T cells in Susac syndrome. TCRdb called the immunoSEQ multiplex PCR reads again in MiXCR, with one record for every CDR3 protein. This table has around 220,000 distinct CDR3 sequences, 90% to 95% appearing once. The sequencing sample was made of CD8+ T cells from PBMCs. The receptor source for this set is a human donor with multiple sclerosis. Both conserved end residues are part of each CDR3.

v_call,j_call,cdr3_aa
TRBV4-1,TRBJ1-2,CASSPRDGLYGYTF
TRBV7-2,TRBJ1-1,CASSPTRTGEAFF
TRBV30,TRBJ2-7,CAWSVGQVAYEQYF
TRBV9,TRBJ1-6,CASSAGGGPLHF
TRBV5-1,TRBJ2-7,CASSLGLAGAYLGEQYF
TRBV4-1,TRBJ1-5,CASRGPGPDQPQHF
TRBV7-9,TRBJ2-3,CASSPKQGAITDTQYF
TRBV5-4,TRBJ2-5,CASSLPDREQETQYF
TRBV5-6,TRBJ1-1,CASITDRAGTEAFF
TRBV24-1,TRBJ2-1,CATSAGLSSYNEQFF
TRBV2,TRBJ1-4,CASSEGDSFNEKLFF
TRBV21-1,TRBJ2-6,CASSLGRAGANVLTF
TRBV3-1,TRBJ1-2,CASSLAGTALGGYTF
TRBV3-1,TRBJ2-3,CASSQVLAGNTSTDTQYF
TRBV4-1,TRBJ2-2,CASSQEWTNTGELFF
TRBV20-1,TRBJ2-7,CSASNVFTTYEQYF
TRBV28,TRBJ1-3,CASSLSGQLISGNTIYF
TRBV3-1,TRBJ1-2,CASSREIDLRNGYTF
TRBV12-3/TRBV12-4,TRBJ2-1,CASSSPGLYNEQFF